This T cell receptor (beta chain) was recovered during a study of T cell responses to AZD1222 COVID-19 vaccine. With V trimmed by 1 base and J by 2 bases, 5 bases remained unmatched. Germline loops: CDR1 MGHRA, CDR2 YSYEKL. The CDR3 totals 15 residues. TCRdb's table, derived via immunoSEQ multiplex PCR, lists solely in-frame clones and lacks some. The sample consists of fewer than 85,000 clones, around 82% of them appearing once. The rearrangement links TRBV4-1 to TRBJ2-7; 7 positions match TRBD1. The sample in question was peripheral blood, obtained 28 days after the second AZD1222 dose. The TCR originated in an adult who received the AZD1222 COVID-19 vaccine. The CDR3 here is CASSQVAGTAYEQYF. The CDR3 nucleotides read TGCGCCAGCAGCCAAGTAGCCGGGACAGCCTACGAGCAGTACTTC.